The 14 T cell receptor beta chains below all came from one sample that was sequenced in a study of T cell responses to AZD1222 COVID-19 vaccine. Produced via immunoSEQ multiplex PCR; TCRdb's table is partial and in-frame only. The sample shows some 160,000 clones, approximately 90% of them seen only once. Sequences were derived from peripheral blood, sampled on day 0 of AZD1222 vaccination. All receptors come from an adult in good health.

The V call is TRBV6-1, the J call TRBJ1-2; perhaps TRBD1 as D (5 bases). The germline V gene has CDR1 MNHNS and CDR2 SASEGT. Trimming took off 1 base at V and 4 bases at J, with 10 bases between the two ends. This CDR3 is built from 14 residues. The CDR3 nucleotides read TGTGCCAGCAGTGAAGGAGGGGCCGGCTATGGCTACACCTTC. This sequence encodes CASSEGGAGYGYTF.

The rearrangement uses TRBV11-3 and TRBJ2-7, with 9 positions matching TRBD1. Unmatched junction bases numbered 4, after V lost 1 base and J lost 3 bases. The CDR3 extends over 15 amino acids. Germline CDR1 reads SGHNT; CDR2 reads YENEEA. The CDR3 DNA reads TGTGCCAGCAGCTTAGGGACAGGGGTCGGCTACGAGCAGTACTTC. Amino acid sequence: CASSLGTGVGYEQYF.

V and J are TRBV4-1 and TRBJ1-2; D is ambiguous. V was clipped by 3 bases and J by 5 bases, with 7 bases between them. The germline gives CDR1 MGHRA, CDR2 YSYEKL. The CDR3 length is 12 residues. The CDR3 spells CASSQDYYGYTF. The CDR3 nucleotides read TGCGCCAGCAGCCAGGATTATTATGGCTACACCTTC.

The chain has TRBV11-3 and TRBJ2-5; D call uncertain. V shed 5 bases and J shed 6 bases, with 7 bases lying between them. This CDR3 comprises 11 residues. The germline CDR1 and CDR2 sequences are SGHNT and YENEEA. CDR3 in amino acids: CASSKDQTQYF. DNA for the CDR3: TGTGCCAGCAGCAAAGATCAGACCCAGTACTTC. The full variable domain, in which reference TRBV11-3 and TRBJ2-5 provide the parts outside the CDR3, is EAGVVQSPRYKIIEKKQPVAFWCNPISGHNTLYWYLQNLGQGPELLIRYENEEAVDDSQLPKDRFSAERLKGVDSTLKIQPAELGDSAVYLCASSKDQTQYFGPGTRLLVL.

This rearrangement joins TRBV27 to TRBJ2-1; 7 bases agree with TRBD1. The CDR3 is made up of 14 amino acids. V was clipped by 4 bases and J by 6 bases; unmatched bases: 6. Looked up from germline, CDR1 is MNHEY and CDR2 is SMNVEV (reference sequence). In DNA, the CDR3 is TGTGCCAGCAGTTCGACAGGGCCCCCCAATGAGCAGTTCTTC. It codes for CASSSTGPPNEQFF.

CDR3 in amino acids: CASSVRTGVAQPQHF. In DNA form, the CDR3 reads TGTGCCAGCAGTGTCAGGACAGGGGTGGCTCAGCCCCAGCATTTT. J is TRBJ1-5 and V is TRBV2, with 9 bases fitting TRBD1. Germline V gene data show CDR1 as SNHLY and CDR2 as FYNNEI. V lost 4 bases to trimming and J lost 6 bases; unmatched junction nucleotides: 7. CDR3 length: 15 residues.

The CDR3 DNA reads as TGTGCCAGCAGTACGGACGTGGACGAGCAGTACTTC. Protein sequence: CASSTDVDEQYF. The rearrangement links TRBV28 to TRBJ2-7; D is ambiguous. There are 12 residues in the CDR3. V lost 5 bases to trimming and J lost 5 bases, with 10 bases between them. CDR1 and CDR2 from the germline V gene are MDHEN and SYDVKM.

V usage is TRBV3-1 (or the pseudogene TRBV3-2) and J usage is TRBJ2-1, with 12 bases aligning to TRBD2. The V and J ends lost 4 bases and 6 bases, in that order; junction bases with no gene match: 4. This CDR3 has 15 residues. Per germline, CDR1 LGHDT and CDR2 YNNKEL (reference sequence). The chain's CDR3 is CASSRGLAGSNEQFF. The CDR3 DNA reads as TGTGCCAGCAGCCGGGGACTAGCGGGCTCCAATGAGCAGTTCTTC.

V is TRBV19 and J is TRBJ2-1, with 14 nucleotides matching TRBD2. The V segment lost 3 bases and the J segment 1 base; nucleotides outside the gene matches: 11. CDR1 LNHDA and CDR2 SQIVND come from the germline V gene (reference sequence). The CDR3 has 20 residues. The CDR3: CASSMPGLAGASSSYNEQFF. The CDR3 nucleotides are TGTGCCAGTAGTATGCCGGGACTAGCGGGAGCCTCCTCTTCCTACAATGAGCAGTTCTTC.

V gene TRBV4-1 combines with J gene TRBJ2-7; D call uncertain. CDR1 MGHRA and CDR2 YSYEKL come from the germline V gene. There are 14 residues in the CDR3. V lost 1 base and J lost 2, with 9 bases in between. CDR3 amino acids: CASSQVVSTYEQYF. The CDR3 DNA follows: TGCGCCAGCAGCCAAGTCGTTTCGACCTACGAGCAGTACTTC.

The chain links TRBV28 to TRBJ1-3; D is undetermined. This CDR3 is 14 amino acids long. The germline gives CDR1 MDHEN, CDR2 SYDVKM. V was trimmed by 8 bases and J by 4 bases, leaving 15 bases between them. Here the CDR3 reads CASHSSTEGNTIYF. For the CDR3, the DNA is TGTGCCAGCCATTCTTCGACGGAAGGAAACACCATATATTTT.

The chain recombines TRBV28 with TRBJ1-1; D unresolved. The CDR3 spans 11 residues. V lost 6 bases and J 7 bases, leaving 9 bases between the germline ends. In germline, CDR1 is MDHEN, CDR2 SYDVKM. The CDR3 spells CASRGPGEAFF. CDR3 DNA sequence: TGTGCCAGCAGGGGTCCGGGTGAAGCTTTCTTT.

J is TRBJ2-2 and V is TRBV9, with TRBD1 matching over 7 bases. Trimming at V came to 6 bases and at J to 0 bases, leaving 2 bases not matched to a gene. Germline V lookup: CDR1 SGDLS, CDR2 YYNGEE. The CDR3 loop spans 14 amino acids. The CDR3 loop is CASTGQANTGELFF. CDR3 DNA: TGTGCCAGCACAGGACAGGCGAACACCGGGGAGCTGTTTTTT.

V is TRBV2 and J is TRBJ1-1, with D perhaps matching TRBD1 (6 bases). The CDR3 sequence is 13 residues long. Trimming took 7 bases from V and 2 from J, leaving 11 bases between them. Germline lookup yields CDR1 SNHLY and CDR2 FYNNEI. CDR3 in DNA: TGTGCCAGCACTCGACAGGCTAACACTGAAGCTTTCTTT. Its translation is CASTRQANTEAFF. The whole variable domain, remainder taken from reference TRBV2 and TRBJ1-1, is EPEVTQTPSHQVTQMGQEVILRCVPISNHLYFYWYRQILGQKVEFLVSFYNNEISEKSEIFDDQFSVERPDGSNFTLKIRSTKLEDSAMYFCASTRQANTEAFFGQGTRLTVV.